What follows is one T cell receptor beta chain and its context. What it recognizes is unknown. This sample was included in a study of identical twins. General study results and limits: With abundant cord blood beta clonotypes, insertions were fewer; memory repertoires showed no such pattern.

Trimming removed 6 bases from V and 5 bases from J; junction bases left unmatched: 5. CDR1 is SNHLY and CDR2 is FYNNEI in the germline V gene. The CDR3 consists of 13 residues. Donors uniformly comprised healthy Caucasians. After template switching added a universal primer site, the resulting cDNA carried unique molecular identifiers. TCRdb ran MiXCR on the 5' RACE reads and lists one entry per CDR3 protein. There are hundreds of thousands of distinct CDR3 sequences in the sample; just under 9.5% occur only once, and roughly 6.8% lies in the top ten. This sample was shared with a second study, whose subject was yellow fever vaccine responses in identical twins.

The rearrangement joins TRBV2 to TRBJ2-7; 9 nucleotides agree with TRBD1. The TCR was taken from a woman under 30 in good health. Sequences were obtained from CD8+ T cells sorted from blood. The CDR3 here is CASSGQGHHEQYF. Here the CDR3 DNA reads TGTGCCAGCAGCGGACAGGGGCACCACGAGCAGTACTTC.